This T cell receptor (beta chain) was identified in a study of T cell repertoires in cytomegalovirus infection. As for the study in general: Public TCR beta signatures were indicative of both CMV infection and a matching HLA type. Study-wide findings and caveats: In two of eight donors, the top clonotype was HLA-C-restricted CMV-specific.

TCRdb re-called the reads through MiXCR, storing one row per CDR3 protein. The sample has a few hundred thousand distinct CDR3 sequences; 17% are singletons. In its sample, this clonotype was seen many times. The antigen is unknown. In germline, CDR1 is SGHVS, CDR2 FNYEAQ. Trimming removed 1 base from V and 4 bases from J, with 16 bases in between. There are 16 residues in the CDR3. Specimen: CD8+ T cells from PBMCs. This sequence originates from a human donor in good health (CMV status not recorded). Some clones in this sample may be carry-over from other donors' samples. V is TRBV7-6 and J is TRBJ2-5, with a possible D match to TRBD1 (5 bases). CDR3 coding DNA: TGTGCCAGCAGCTTAGACCCCCAACAGGAACTAGAGACCCAGTACTTC. This gives the protein CASSLDPQQELETQYF.